This is a list of T cell receptor beta chains from one sample in a study of cytomegalovirus exposure and HLA in healthy donors. The method was immunoSEQ multiplex PCR; TCRdb's version includes in-frame clones alone and lacks a portion of them. The table records a few hundred thousand clones, about 90% of them present only once. The material sequenced was PBMCs. The origin of the receptors is a woman between 18 and 30 years old in good health and CMV-seronegative. Both conserved end residues are part of each CDR3. A D gene is named only where the DNA matches it firmly. The size of a clone is reported for some rows only, either as once, few or many, or as a class for expanded clones.

d_gene: TRBD2
j_gene: TRBJ2-1
v_gene: TRBV5-1
abundance: NA
CDR3nt: TGCGCCAGCAGAACCGGGACTAGCTCGTTGGATGAGCAGTTCTTC
CDR3aa: CASRTGTSSLDEQFF

d_gene: TRBD1
j_gene: TRBJ2-7
v_gene: TRBV28
abundance: NA
CDR3nt: TGTGCCACTTCCAGGGGGTATACCTACGAGCAGTACTTC
CDR3aa: CATSRGYTYEQYF

d_gene: NA
j_gene: TRBJ1-4
v_gene: TRBV4-1
abundance: NA
CDR3nt: TGCGCCAGCAGCCCGCGGCCCCCAGGGCCCCTTCGCGGAAACGAAAAACTGTTTTTT
CDR3aa: CASSPRPPGPLRGNEKLFF

d_gene: TRBD2
j_gene: TRBJ2-1
v_gene: TRBV5-4
abundance: once
CDR3nt: TGTGCCAGCAGCTTGGCGTTAACTAGCGGGAGGCTCTACAATGAGCAGTTCTTC
CDR3aa: CASSLALTSGRLYNEQFF

d_gene: NA
j_gene: TRBJ1-1
v_gene: TRBV6-1
abundance: NA
CDR3nt: TGTGCCAGCAGTGTAAGACAGATGAACACTGAAGCTTTCTTT
CDR3aa: CASSVRQMNTEAFF

d_gene: NA
j_gene: TRBJ2-2
v_gene: TRBV18
abundance: NA
CDR3nt: TGTGCCAGCTCATTCAGTAGGGGCACCGGGGAGCTGTTTTTT
CDR3aa: CASSFSRGTGELFF

d_gene: TRBD2
j_gene: TRBJ2-1
v_gene: TRBV4-3
abundance: NA
CDR3nt: TGCGCCAGCAGCCAAGTCTTTAGCGGGAGAGATGAGCAGTTCTTC
CDR3aa: CASSQVFSGRDEQFF

d_gene: NA
j_gene: TRBJ2-2
v_gene: TRBV5-1
abundance: NA
CDR3nt: TGCGCCAGCAGCCTTGACAGGCCTAACACCGGGGAGCTGTTTTTT
CDR3aa: CASSLDRPNTGELFF

d_gene: NA
j_gene: TRBJ1-4
v_gene: TRBV6-5
abundance: NA
CDR3nt: TGTGCCAGCAGACCACAGGGAACTAATGAAAAACTGTTTTTT
CDR3aa: CASRPQGTNEKLFF

d_gene: TRBD2
j_gene: TRBJ2-1
v_gene: TRBV30
abundance: NA
CDR3nt: TGTGCCTGGAATTCGGGACTAGCGGGAGAAAGGTACAATGAGCAGTTCTTC
CDR3aa: CAWNSGLAGERYNEQFF

d_gene: TRBD2
j_gene: TRBJ2-2
v_gene: TRBV5-1
abundance: NA
CDR3nt: TGCGCCAGCAGCGAGGGACTAGCGGGAGAAAACACCGGGGAGCTGTTTTTT
CDR3aa: CASSEGLAGENTGELFF

d_gene: TRBD1
j_gene: TRBJ1-2
v_gene: TRBV12-5
abundance: NA
CDR3nt: TGTGCTAGTGGTTTTGACAGGGTAGAGGATGGCTACACCTTC
CDR3aa: CASGFDRVEDGYTF

d_gene: TRBD1
j_gene: TRBJ1-1
v_gene: TRBV29-1
abundance: few
CDR3nt: TGCAGCGCACGACAGGGGGAAGCTTTCTTT
CDR3aa: CSARQGEAFF

d_gene: TRBD1
j_gene: TRBJ2-7
v_gene: TRBV29-1
abundance: few
CDR3nt: TGCAGCGGTAGACAGGGATCCTACGAGCAGTACTTC
CDR3aa: CSGRQGSYEQYF

d_gene: TRBD1
j_gene: TRBJ2-3
v_gene: TRBV10-3
abundance: NA
CDR3nt: TGTGCCATCAGCCAGGGGGTGGGCACAGATACGCAGTATTTT
CDR3aa: CAISQGVGTDTQYF

d_gene: NA
j_gene: TRBJ2-7
v_gene: TRBV7-2
abundance: NA
CDR3nt: TGTGCCAGCAGCCCCGACAGAACCTACGAGCAGTACTTC
CDR3aa: CASSPDRTYEQYF

d_gene: TRBD1
j_gene: TRBJ1-1
v_gene: TRBV19
abundance: few
CDR3nt: TGTGCCAGTGAACCAGGGGGATACACTGAAGCTTTCTTT
CDR3aa: CASEPGGYTEAFF

d_gene: TRBD1
j_gene: TRBJ1-1
v_gene: TRBV27
abundance: NA
CDR3nt: TGTGCCAGCAGTTCCCACACCGGGACAGGGCCGGTCGCTTTCTTT
CDR3aa: CASSSHTGTGPVAFF

d_gene: NA
j_gene: TRBJ2-7
v_gene: TRBV30
abundance: NA
CDR3nt: TGTGCCTGGAGTGTACAGGGTGTGGAGGAGCAGTACTTC
CDR3aa: CAWSVQGVEEQYF

d_gene: TRBD1
j_gene: TRBJ2-1
v_gene: TRBV27
abundance: NA
CDR3nt: TGTGCCAGCATTTCACAGGGGTCTGAGCAGTTCTTC
CDR3aa: CASISQGSEQFF

d_gene: TRBD1
j_gene: TRBJ2-7
v_gene: TRBV28
abundance: NA
CDR3nt: TGTGCCAGCGAGGAGACAGGGCGCTACGAGCAGTACTTC
CDR3aa: CASEETGRYEQYF

d_gene: NA
j_gene: TRBJ1-2
v_gene: TRBV9
abundance: NA
CDR3nt: TGTGCCAGCAGCGTAATAACAGGGAACTATGGCTACACCTTC
CDR3aa: CASSVITGNYGYTF

d_gene: NA
j_gene: TRBJ2-7
v_gene: TRBV28
abundance: NA
CDR3nt: TGTGCCAGCAGTTTAGAGGGTCCCTACGAGCAGTACTTC
CDR3aa: CASSLEGPYEQYF

d_gene: NA
j_gene: TRBJ2-7
v_gene: TRBV6-1
abundance: NA
CDR3nt: TGTGCCAGCAGTGTCCAATCAGGGATCCAGTACTTC
CDR3aa: CASSVQSGIQYF

d_gene: NA
j_gene: TRBJ2-1
v_gene: TRBV30
abundance: NA
CDR3nt: TGTGCCTGGAGTCCGGGTGGGGCCCGAGGATATGAGCAGTTCTTC
CDR3aa: CAWSPGGARGYEQFF

d_gene: NA
j_gene: TRBJ1-1
v_gene: TRBV7-2
abundance: NA
CDR3nt: TGTGCCAGCAGCTTAGCGCAGGGCCGACCCCTAGGCACTGAAGCTTTCTTT
CDR3aa: CASSLAQGRPLGTEAFF

d_gene: TRBD2
j_gene: TRBJ2-7
v_gene: TRBV6-6
abundance: NA
CDR3nt: TGTGCCACAGCTAGCGGATCCTACGAGCAGTACTTC
CDR3aa: CATASGSYEQYF

d_gene: TRBD1
j_gene: TRBJ2-6
v_gene: TRBV4-1
abundance: NA
CDR3nt: TGCGCCAGCAGCCGCCCATTGACAGGGGACGGGGCCAACGTCCTGACTTTC
CDR3aa: CASSRPLTGDGANVLTF

d_gene: TRBD1
j_gene: TRBJ1-4
v_gene: TRBV2
abundance: NA
CDR3nt: TGTGCCAGCAACCGGACAGGGGGCGGGAATGAAAAACTGTTTTTT
CDR3aa: CASNRTGGGNEKLFF

d_gene: TRBD1
j_gene: TRBJ2-1
v_gene: TRBV7-2
abundance: NA
CDR3nt: TGTGCCAGCAGCCCATCCTCCGGGACAGGGGGCTTAGAGCAGTTCTTC
CDR3aa: CASSPSSGTGGLEQFF

d_gene: NA
j_gene: TRBJ1-2
v_gene: TRBV30
abundance: NA
CDR3nt: TGTGCCTTGCGGGGACTGCTCTATGGCTACACCTTC
CDR3aa: CALRGLLYGYTF

d_gene: NA
j_gene: TRBJ2-2
v_gene: TRBV29-1
abundance: few
CDR3nt: TGCAGTTGTGCAGACTCGAACACCGGGGAGCTGTTTTTT
CDR3aa: CSCADSNTGELFF

d_gene: NA
j_gene: TRBJ2-7
v_gene: TRBV27
abundance: NA
CDR3nt: TGTGCCAGCAGTCTCAGGGTATCCTACGAGCAGTACTTC
CDR3aa: CASSLRVSYEQYF

d_gene: TRBD2
j_gene: TRBJ2-1
v_gene: TRBV5-1
abundance: NA
CDR3nt: TGCGCCAGCAGACCCACCGAGACTAGCTATCATGAGCAGTTCTTC
CDR3aa: CASRPTETSYHEQFF

d_gene: TRBD2
j_gene: TRBJ2-3
v_gene: TRBV9
abundance: NA
CDR3nt: TGTGCCAGCAGCGCCGCGGTGGGGTCTAGCGGAGGAAGCACAGATACGCAGTATTTT
CDR3aa: CASSAAVGSSGGSTDTQYF

d_gene: NA
j_gene: TRBJ2-6
v_gene: TRBV27
abundance: once
CDR3nt: TGTGCCAGCAGTCTTCTAGGGGGGGGCTCTGGGGCCAACGTCCTGACTTTC
CDR3aa: CASSLLGGGSGANVLTF

d_gene: TRBD2
j_gene: TRBJ2-3
v_gene: TRBV29-1
abundance: NA
CDR3nt: TGCAGCGTTGAAGTTGGATTAGCGGGAGAGTTTGGCACAGATACGCAGTATTTT
CDR3aa: CSVEVGLAGEFGTDTQYF

d_gene: NA
j_gene: TRBJ1-1
v_gene: TRBV4-1
abundance: NA
CDR3nt: TGCGCCAGCAGCCAACAGCTTCAGGCGAACACTGAAGCTTTCTTT
CDR3aa: CASSQQLQANTEAFF

d_gene: NA
j_gene: TRBJ2-6
v_gene: TRBV4-3
abundance: NA
CDR3nt: TGCGCCAGCAGCCCCTCGGGGGACAGTTCTGGGGCCAACGTCCTGACTTTC
CDR3aa: CASSPSGDSSGANVLTF

d_gene: TRBD1
j_gene: TRBJ1-2
v_gene: TRBV29-1
abundance: NA
CDR3nt: TGCAGCGTACCCGGGACAGGGGACGGCTACACCTTC
CDR3aa: CSVPGTGDGYTF

d_gene: NA
j_gene: TRBJ1-2
v_gene: TRBV4-3
abundance: NA
CDR3nt: TGCGCCAGCAGCCTACGGTCGGGGAATGGCTACACCTTC
CDR3aa: CASSLRSGNGYTF

d_gene: NA
j_gene: TRBJ1-1
v_gene: TRBV7-9
abundance: few
CDR3nt: TGTGCCAGCAGCTTTAAAACTGAAGCTTTCTTT
CDR3aa: CASSFKTEAFF

d_gene: NA
j_gene: TRBJ2-3
v_gene: TRBV5-4
abundance: NA
CDR3nt: TGTGCCAGCAGCCCCCGACGGGGAGAAGATGGGACGCAGTATTTT
CDR3aa: CASSPRRGEDGTQYF

d_gene: TRBD1
j_gene: TRBJ1-2
v_gene: TRBV7-9
abundance: few
CDR3nt: TGTGCCAGCAGCCAAGGACAGGGGGATGGCTACACCTTC
CDR3aa: CASSQGQGDGYTF